The 25 T cell receptor beta chains reported below all come from one sample, sequenced in a study of blood T cell repertoires in COVID-19. Libraries were prepared by immunoSEQ multiplex PCR; TCRdb keeps only in-frame clonotypes and omits some of them. The table shows 75,000 to 100,000 clones, with around 75% occurring only once. Sequencing used peripheral blood. The receptors come from a man aged 65 to 85 with acute or convalescent COVID-19.

The chain joins TRBV7-2 to TRBJ2-3; perhaps TRBD1 as D (6 bases). The CDR3 has 16 residues. Trimming removed 5 bases at V and 0 bases at J, with 15 bases between. Germline V gives CDR1 SGHTA, CDR2 FQGNSA. The chain's CDR3 is CASSQAGAGSTDTQYF. CDR3 DNA: TGTGCCAGCAGCCAGGCAGGGGCGGGTAGCACAGATACGCAGTATTTT.

This clone has more than one count but fewer than ten. The genes are TRBV28 and TRBJ1-3; D gene uncertain. Germline V gene data show CDR1 as MDHEN and CDR2 as SYDVKM. The V and J ends lost 8 bases and 2 bases respectively, with 13 bases between them. The CDR3 is made up of 14 amino acids. CDR3 nucleotide sequence: TGTGCCAGCGCCCCGGGGTTCGCTGGAAACACCATATATTTT. Translating it yields CASAPGFAGNTIYF. Filled out from reference TRBV28 and TRBJ1-3, the complete variable domain reads DVKVTQSSRYLVKRTGEKVFLECVQDMDHENMFWYRQDPGLGLRLIYFSYDVKMKEKGDIPEGYSVSREKKERFSLILESASTNQTSMYLCASAPGFAGNTIYFGEGSWLTVV.

The chain employs TRBV6-6 and TRBJ2-7; 14 bases align to TRBD2. V dropped 7 bases and J dropped 2; count of bases not matched to a gene: 4. The germline gives CDR1 MNHNY, CDR2 SVGAGI (reference sequence). The CDR3 extends over 15 amino acids. Here the CDR3 reads CASNRLAGGTYEQYF. For the CDR3, the DNA is TGTGCCAGCAACCGACTAGCGGGAGGGACCTACGAGCAGTACTTC.

The chain uses TRBV18 and TRBJ1-1; 7 bases map to TRBD1. The CDR3 length is 15 residues. Germline lookup yields CDR1 KGHSH and CDR2 LQKENI. Germline trimming cut 3 bases from V and 3 bases from J; bases unmatched to any gene: 7. The CDR3 is CASSPQGVGDTEAFF. CDR3 nucleotide sequence: TGTGCCAGCTCACCGCAGGGGGTAGGGGACACTGAAGCTTTCTTT. The full variable domain, completed using reference TRBV18 and TRBJ1-1, is NAGVMQNPRHLVRRRGQEARLRCSPMKGHSHVYWYRQLPEEGLKFMVYLQKENIIDESGMPKERFSAEFPKEGPSILRIQQVVRGDSAAYFCASSPQGVGDTEAFFGQGTRLTVV.

In its sample, this clone was seen once. The gene calls are TRBV7-2 and TRBJ2-7; perhaps TRBD1 as D (5 bases). The germline CDR1 and CDR2 sequences are SGHTA and FQGNSA. CDR3 length: 15 amino acids. V lost 1 base, J lost 2 bases, and 12 bases lay in between. The CDR3 DNA reads as TGTGCCAGCAGCTTAGGAGACAGACTTGCCTACGAGCAGTACTTC. It specifies CASSLGDRLAYEQYF.

This chain connects TRBV4-1 to TRBJ2-4; D is perhaps TRBD1 (6 bases). The CDR3 runs 16 residues. The V end lost 0 bases, the J end lost 2 bases, and 11 bases lay between the germline ends. Germline assignment: CDR1 MGHRA and CDR2 YSYEKL. CDR3 sequence (DNA): TGCGCCAGCAGCCAAGAGGGGGCCAGTCCCAAAAACATTCAGTACTTC. Translating it yields CASSQEGASPKNIQYF.

V is TRBV12-3 or TRBV12-4 and J is TRBJ2-7; D not resolved. Trimming pared 4 bases from V and 6 bases from J, leaving 13 bases between. The CDR3 loop spans 13 amino acids. This CDR3 reads CASSSYSTFEQYF. CDR3 nucleotide sequence: TGTGCCAGCAGTTCCTACAGCACCTTCGAGCAGTACTTC.

The V gene is TRBV18, the J gene TRBJ2-5, with 12 bases fitting TRBD1. Germline CDR1 and CDR2: KGHSH and LQKENI. The CDR3 totals 15 residues. Unmatched junction bases numbered 6, after V lost 6 bases and J lost 4 bases. This CDR3 is CASSPGTGGRETQYF. CDR3 nucleotide sequence: TGTGCCAGCTCTCCCGGGACAGGGGGCCGAGAGACCCAGTACTTC.

This chain uses TRBV27 with TRBJ1-2; 7 nucleotides agree with TRBD1. V gave up 3 bases and J gave up 3 bases; unmatched junction bases: 4. The CDR3 has 14 amino acids. Germline CDR1 MNHEY, CDR2 SMNVEV (reference sequence). The CDR3 loop is CASSFPDRDYGYTF. For the CDR3, the DNA is TGTGCCAGCAGTTTCCCCGACAGGGACTATGGCTACACCTTC.

V and J are TRBV28 and TRBJ1-2, with 10 bases matching TRBD1. The CDR3 consists of 13 residues. V was clipped by 8 bases and J by 6 bases; unmatched bases: 6. The germline V gene has CDR1 MDHEN and CDR2 SYDVKM. The CDR3, as DNA: TGTGCCAGCGAGACAGGGGGCGGGCATGGCTACACCTTC. This codes for CASETGGGHGYTF.

The chain couples TRBV29-1 to TRBJ1-1, with TRBD1 identical over 9 bases. The trim removed 6 bases at V and 4 bases at J, leaving 6 bases unmatched. CDR3 length: 13 amino acids. CDR1 and CDR2 from the germline V gene are SQVTM and ANQGSEA. CDR3 sequence: CSVSSQGATEAFF. The CDR3 region has the DNA TGCAGCGTCAGCTCACAGGGGGCCACTGAAGCTTTCTTT.

The chain recombines TRBV5-4 with TRBJ2-7; TRBD2 aligns across 9 bases. The CDR3 is made up of 16 amino acids. In germline, CDR1 is SGHNT, CDR2 YYREEE (reference sequence). V shed 4 bases, J shed 0 bases, and the junction held 8 bases outside the gene matches. As DNA, the CDR3 is TGTGCCAGCAGCCCGTCTAGCGGGATCCTCTCCTACGAGCAGTACTTC. Translating gives CASSPSSGILSYEQYF.

The chain links TRBV4-1 to TRBJ1-2, with D unresolved. Germline CDR1 is MGHRA and CDR2 is YSYEKL. This CDR3 is built from 16 residues. Trimming removed 5 bases at V and 4 bases at J, with 20 bases between. CDR3 sequence reads: CASSSRPPGGSYGYTF. The CDR3 DNA is TGCGCCAGCAGCTCCCGCCCCCCTGGCGGGAGCTATGGCTACACCTTC.

The chain employs TRBV20-1 and TRBJ1-1; maybe TRBD1 (6 bases). V lost 3 bases, J lost 7 bases, and 9 bases lay in between. CDR1 DFQATT and CDR2 SNEGSKA come from the germline V gene (reference sequence). The CDR3 covers 11 residues. The DNA of the CDR3 is TGCAGTGCTAGCAGGGGAGTTGAAGCTTTCTTT. Translation: CSASRGVEAFF.

The rearrangement uses TRBV18 and TRBJ2-2, with a possible D match to TRBD1 (5 bases). The CDR3 runs 14 residues. Trimming removed 3 bases from V and 2 bases from J, with 7 bases in between. Germline CDR1 is KGHSH and CDR2 is LQKENI. CDR3 amino acids: CASSPTANTGELFF. Written as DNA, the CDR3 is TGTGCCAGCTCACCGACAGCCAACACCGGGGAGCTGTTTTTT.

The chain links TRBV18 to TRBJ2-1, with D uncertain. Germline V gives CDR1 KGHSH, CDR2 LQKENI. This CDR3 region has 14 residues. Trimming stripped 0 bases from V and 7 bases from J, with 10 bases between. The CDR3 is CASSPPVPGNEQFF. The CDR3 bases are TGTGCCAGCTCACCACCGGTGCCAGGAAATGAGCAGTTCTTC.

The chain carries TRBV30 and TRBJ2-5, with a possible D match to TRBD2 (5 bases). The CDR3 is 12 residues long. The germline V gene encodes CDR1 GTSNPN and CDR2 SVGIG (reference sequence). Trimming stripped 8 bases from V and 7 bases from J, with 17 bases between. DNA for the CDR3: TGTGCCGGCCGGACTGGGCCAGGGACCCAGTACTTC. The encoded protein is CAGRTGPGTQYF.

The gene calls are TRBV29-1 and TRBJ2-7, with D possibly matching TRBD1 (6 bases). Trimming shortened V by 6 bases and J by 4 bases, and 10 bases separated the two germline ends. In germline, CDR1 is SQVTM, CDR2 ANQGSEA. This CDR3 contains 11 residues. CDR3 in amino acids: CSVWTEYEQYF. CDR3 DNA: TGCAGCGTCTGGACAGAGTACGAGCAGTACTTC.

The chain couples TRBV7-2 to TRBJ2-1, with 7 nucleotides matching TRBD2. Trimming took 0 bases from V and 12 from J; bases not matched to a gene: 2. The CDR3 is made up of 12 amino acids. Germline loops: CDR1 SGHTA, CDR2 FQGNSA. CDR3 region: CASSLAPGGQFF. The CDR3 DNA is TGTGCCAGCAGCTTAGCGCCGGGGGGGCAGTTCTTC.

The rearrangement uses TRBV30 and TRBJ2-7; D ambiguous. Germline CDR1 reads GTSNPN; CDR2 reads SVGIG (reference sequence). The CDR3 covers 15 residues. Trimming removed 0 bases from V and 0 bases from J, with 12 bases in between. DNA of the CDR3: TGTGCCTGGAGTGTATACGGAGTTCCCTCCTACGAGCAGTACTTC. It encodes CAWSVYGVPSYEQYF.

This clone has more than one count but fewer than ten. The CDR3 region is CASSEGAGREVETQYF. The DNA for the CDR3 is TGTGCCAGCAGTGAAGGGGCAGGGAGGGAAGTAGAGACCCAGTACTTC. The chain is built from TRBV25-1 and TRBJ2-5; 7 bases align to TRBD2. Germline trimming cut 2 bases from V and 4 bases from J; bases unmatched to any gene: 10. The V gene's germline CDR1 is MGHDK and CDR2 SYGVNS. There are 16 residues in the CDR3.

This chain links TRBV30 with TRBJ2-1; 8 positions agree with TRBD1. Germline trimming cut 2 bases from V and 16 bases from J; bases unmatched to any gene: 7. CDR1 is GTSNPN and CDR2 is SVGIG in the germline V gene (reference sequence). This CDR3 region has 11 residues. CDR3 coding DNA: TGTGCCTGGAGTCACGGGACAGGTGAATTCTTC. Encoded protein: CAWSHGTGEFF.

V and J are TRBV7-3 and TRBJ2-1; 7 bases are shared with TRBD1. CDR3 size: 14 residues. After removal of 5 bases from V and 8 bases from J, the junction contained 9 bases not matched to a gene. The germline CDR1 and CDR2 sequences are SGHTA and FQGTGA. CDR3 in amino acids: CASSVEGARYEQFF. The CDR3 coding sequence is TGTGCCAGCAGCGTAGAGGGGGCGAGATATGAGCAGTTCTTC.

V and J are TRBV5-6 and TRBJ2-7, with TRBD1 matching 9 bases. Per the germline V gene, CDR1 is SGHDT and CDR2 is YYEEEE. Trimming removed 7 bases from V and 0 bases from J; junction bases left unmatched: 5. The CDR3 length is 14 residues. The CDR3 loop is CASERDRVSYEQYF. The CDR3 nucleotides are TGTGCCAGCGAAAGGGACAGGGTCTCCTACGAGCAGTACTTC.

The chain joins TRBV7-2 to TRBJ2-7; maybe TRBD2 (5 bases). The V and J ends lost 2 bases and 2 bases respectively, with 19 bases between them. In germline, CDR1 is SGHTA, CDR2 FQGNSA. CDR3 length: 17 amino acids. CDR3 nucleotide sequence: TGTGCCAGCAGCTTATTCATTCCTGGAGAGGGCCCCTACGAGCAGTACTTC. It specifies CASSLFIPGEGPYEQYF. The variable domain in full, with the rest retrieved from reference TRBV7-2 and TRBJ2-7, is GAGVSQSPSNKVTEKGKDVELRCDPISGHTALYWYRQSLGQGLEFLIYFQGNSAPDKSGLPSDRFSAERTGGSVSTLTIQRTQQEDSAVYLCASSLFIPGEGPYEQYFGPGTRLTVT.